The sequence of this T cell receptor beta chain was determined in a study of cytomegalovirus exposure and HLA in healthy donors. The V and J ends lost 2 bases and 6 bases, in that order; junction bases with no gene match: 14. The length of the CDR3 is 19 residues. Germline CDR1 is SGHTA and CDR2 is FQGNSA. It was with 60 Vbeta and 13 Jbeta primers that the PCR ran. Libraries were prepared by immunoSEQ multiplex PCR; TCRdb keeps only in-frame clonotypes and omits some of them. The sample records roughly 100,000 clones, roughly 79% being singletons. This rearrangement joins TRBV7-2 to TRBJ1-4; 11 nucleotides align to TRBD1. The clonotype comes from a male donor in good health and CMV-seronegative. The sequencing sample was made of PBMCs. CDR3 amino acids: CASSLRPGQGDRMDEKLFF. The CDR3, as DNA: TGTGCCAGCAGCTTACGTCCGGGACAGGGGGATAGGATGGATGAAAAACTGTTTTTT.